This T cell receptor (beta chain) was profiled in a study of shared clonotypes between healthy human individuals. General observations from the study: Non-shared clonotypes were found to have lower generation probabilities than the clonotypes that were shared by all four of the sorted-subset donors. Four donors held around 5% of naive CD4 clonotypes in common. Naive subsets generally exceeded memory subsets in estimated richness.

Details on this clone: Its antigen is unidentified. The same CDR3 arises from other DNA sequences in this sample as well.

Generated by immunoSEQ multiplex PCR, the TCRdb table keeps only in-frame clones and is missing some. Here the sample spans 800,000 to 950,000 clones, about 96% being singletons. The naive CD8 subset, CD45RO-negative cells positively selected for CCR7, excluded terminally differentiated effector memory CD45RA+ cells. The sample was naive CD8+ T cells sorted from blood. This clonotype was obtained from a man aged 25 to 45 in good health.

The CDR3 sequence is CASSGTSGSTDTQYF. CDR3 DNA sequence: TGTGCCAGCAGCGGAACTAGCGGGAGCACAGATACGCAGTATTTT. This chain links TRBV7-9 with TRBJ2-3, with 9 bases identical to TRBD2. The CDR3 consists of 15 residues. Germline CDR1 is SEHNR and CDR2 is FQNEAQ (reference sequence). The V segment lost 5 bases and the J segment 0 bases; nucleotides outside the gene matches: 3.